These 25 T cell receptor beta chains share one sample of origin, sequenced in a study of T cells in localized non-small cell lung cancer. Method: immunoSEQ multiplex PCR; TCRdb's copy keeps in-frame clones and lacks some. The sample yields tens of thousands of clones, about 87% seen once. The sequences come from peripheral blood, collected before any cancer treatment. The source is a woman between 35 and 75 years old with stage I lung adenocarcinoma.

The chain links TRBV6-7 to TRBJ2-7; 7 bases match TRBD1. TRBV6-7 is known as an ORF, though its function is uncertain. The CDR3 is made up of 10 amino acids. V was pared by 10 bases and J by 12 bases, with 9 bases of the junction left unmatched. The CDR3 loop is CANTQGMLYF. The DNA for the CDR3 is TGTGCCAACACACAGGGGATGTTGTACTTC.

This CDR3 is CASSLYTNSGNTIYF. The CDR3 bases are TGTGCCAGCAGCTTGTACACCAACTCTGGAAACACCATATATTTT. The J gene is TRBJ1-3, the V gene TRBV5-6; D is unresolved. The CDR3 contains 15 residues. The V gene's germline CDR1 is SGHDT and CDR2 YYEEEE. Trimming took 1 base from V and 0 from J, leaving 8 bases between them.

DNA of the CDR3: TGCGCCAGCAGCTTGGGGACTAGCGGGAAAGCGTCCTACAATGAGCAGTTCTTC. Residues: CASSLGTSGKASYNEQFF. J is TRBJ2-1 and V is TRBV5-1; the match to TRBD2 covers 12 bases. V was pared by 0 bases and J by 1 base, with 5 bases of the junction left unmatched. The CDR3 covers 18 residues. Germline CDR1 reads SGHRS; CDR2 reads YFSETQ.

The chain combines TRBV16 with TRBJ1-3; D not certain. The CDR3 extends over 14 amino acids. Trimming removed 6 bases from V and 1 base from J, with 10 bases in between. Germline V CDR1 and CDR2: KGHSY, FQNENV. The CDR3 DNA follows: TGTGCCAGCAGTCCCGCCAGATCTGGAAACACCATATATTTT. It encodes CASSPARSGNTIYF.

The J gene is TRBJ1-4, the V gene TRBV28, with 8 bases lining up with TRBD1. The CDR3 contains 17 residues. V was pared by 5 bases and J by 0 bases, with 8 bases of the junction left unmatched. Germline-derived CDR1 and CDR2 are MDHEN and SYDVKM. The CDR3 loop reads CASSLTGQAATNEKLFF. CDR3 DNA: TGTGCCAGCAGTCTAACGGGACAGGCGGCAACTAATGAAAAACTGTTTTTT.

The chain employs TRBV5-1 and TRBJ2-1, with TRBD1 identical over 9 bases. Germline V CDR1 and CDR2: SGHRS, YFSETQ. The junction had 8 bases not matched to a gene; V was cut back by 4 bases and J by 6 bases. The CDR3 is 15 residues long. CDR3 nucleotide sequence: TGCGCCAGCAGCCCGTGGGACAGGGTCAGCAATGAGCAGTTCTTC. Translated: CASSPWDRVSNEQFF.

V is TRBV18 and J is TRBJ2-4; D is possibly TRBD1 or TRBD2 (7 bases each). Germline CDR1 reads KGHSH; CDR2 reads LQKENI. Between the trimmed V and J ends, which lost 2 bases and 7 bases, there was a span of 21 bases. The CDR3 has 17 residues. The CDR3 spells CASSPSAGQQAGNIQYF. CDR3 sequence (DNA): TGTGCCAGCTCACCAAGCGCGGGACAGCAAGCGGGGAACATTCAGTACTTC.

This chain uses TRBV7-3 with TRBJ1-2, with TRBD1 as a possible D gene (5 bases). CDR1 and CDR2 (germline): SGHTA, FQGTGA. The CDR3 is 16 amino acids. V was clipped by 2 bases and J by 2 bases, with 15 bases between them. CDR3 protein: CASSLRAGKGNYGYTF. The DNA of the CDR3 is TGTGCCAGCAGCTTACGTGCAGGGAAGGGAAACTATGGCTACACCTTC.

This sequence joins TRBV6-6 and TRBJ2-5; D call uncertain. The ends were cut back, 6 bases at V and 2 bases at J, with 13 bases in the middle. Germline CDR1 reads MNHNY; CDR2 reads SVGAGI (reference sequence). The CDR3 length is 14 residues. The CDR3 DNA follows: TGTGCCAGCAGGCCATGGACCCCTCAAGAGACCCAGTACTTC. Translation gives CASRPWTPQETQYF.

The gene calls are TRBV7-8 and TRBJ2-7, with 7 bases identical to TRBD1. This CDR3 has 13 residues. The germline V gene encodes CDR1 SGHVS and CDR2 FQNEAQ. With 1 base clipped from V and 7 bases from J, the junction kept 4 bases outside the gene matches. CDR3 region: CASSLGVTGEQYF. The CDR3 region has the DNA TGTGCCAGCAGCTTAGGGGTGACAGGGGAGCAGTACTTC.

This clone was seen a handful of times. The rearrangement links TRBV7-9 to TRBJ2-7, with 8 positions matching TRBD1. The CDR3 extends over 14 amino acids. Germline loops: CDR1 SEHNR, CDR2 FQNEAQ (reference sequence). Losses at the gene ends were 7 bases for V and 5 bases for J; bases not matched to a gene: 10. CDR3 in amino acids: CASNQDRDFDEQYF. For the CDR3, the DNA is TGTGCCAGCAACCAGGACAGGGATTTTGACGAGCAGTACTTC.

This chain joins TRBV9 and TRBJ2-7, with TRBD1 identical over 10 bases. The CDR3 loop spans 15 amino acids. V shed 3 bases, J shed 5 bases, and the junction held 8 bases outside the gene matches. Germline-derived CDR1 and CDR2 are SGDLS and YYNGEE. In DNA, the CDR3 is TGTGCCAGCAGCGGACCCGGGACAGGGGATCACGAGCAGTACTTC. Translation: CASSGPGTGDHEQYF.

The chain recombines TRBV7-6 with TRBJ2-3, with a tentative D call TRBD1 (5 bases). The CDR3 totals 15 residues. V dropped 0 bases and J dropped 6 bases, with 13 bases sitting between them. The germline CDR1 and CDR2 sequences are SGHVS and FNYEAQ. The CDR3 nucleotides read TGTGCCAGCAGCTTAGCGCAAGGGGTAGTTGATACGCAGTATTTT. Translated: CASSLAQGVVDTQYF.

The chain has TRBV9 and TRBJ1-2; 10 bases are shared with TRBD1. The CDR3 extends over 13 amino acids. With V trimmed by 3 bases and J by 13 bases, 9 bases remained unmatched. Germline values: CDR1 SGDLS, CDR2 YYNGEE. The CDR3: CASSAGTGALGTF. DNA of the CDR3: TGTGCCAGCAGCGCCGGGACAGGGGCCTTGGGCACCTTC.

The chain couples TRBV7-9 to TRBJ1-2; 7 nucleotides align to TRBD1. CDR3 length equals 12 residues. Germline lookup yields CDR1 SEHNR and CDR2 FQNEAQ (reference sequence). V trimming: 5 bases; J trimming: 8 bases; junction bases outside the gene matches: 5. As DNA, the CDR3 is TGTGCCAGCAGCCCAGGGGGATGGGGCTACACCTTC. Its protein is CASSPGGWGYTF.

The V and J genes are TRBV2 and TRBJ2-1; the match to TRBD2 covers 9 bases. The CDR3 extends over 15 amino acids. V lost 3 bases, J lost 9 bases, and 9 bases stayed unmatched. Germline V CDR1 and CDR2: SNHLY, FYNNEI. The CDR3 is CASSELVAGGGEQFF. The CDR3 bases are TGTGCCAGCAGTGAGCTGGTGGCGGGAGGGGGTGAGCAGTTCTTC.

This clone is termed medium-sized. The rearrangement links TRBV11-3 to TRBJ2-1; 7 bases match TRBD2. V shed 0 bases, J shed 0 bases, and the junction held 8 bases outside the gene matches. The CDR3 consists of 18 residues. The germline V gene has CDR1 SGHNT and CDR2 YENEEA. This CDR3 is CASSLDQGGSSSYNEQFF. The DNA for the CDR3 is TGTGCCAGCAGCTTAGATCAGGGAGGGAGCAGCTCCTACAATGAGCAGTTCTTC.

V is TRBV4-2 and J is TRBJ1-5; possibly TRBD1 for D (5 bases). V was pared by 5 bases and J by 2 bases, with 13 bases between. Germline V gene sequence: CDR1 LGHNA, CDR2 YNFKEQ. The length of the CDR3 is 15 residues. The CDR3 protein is CASSLGGRRNQPQHF. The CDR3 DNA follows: TGTGCCAGCAGCTTGGGGGGACGCCGCAATCAGCCCCAGCATTTT.

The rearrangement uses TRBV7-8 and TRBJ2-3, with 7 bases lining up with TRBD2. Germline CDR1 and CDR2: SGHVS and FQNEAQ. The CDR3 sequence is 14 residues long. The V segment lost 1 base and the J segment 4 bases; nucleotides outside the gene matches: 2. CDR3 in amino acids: CASSLVLASDTQYF. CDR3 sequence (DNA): TGTGCCAGCAGCTTAGTACTAGCGTCAGATACGCAGTATTTT.

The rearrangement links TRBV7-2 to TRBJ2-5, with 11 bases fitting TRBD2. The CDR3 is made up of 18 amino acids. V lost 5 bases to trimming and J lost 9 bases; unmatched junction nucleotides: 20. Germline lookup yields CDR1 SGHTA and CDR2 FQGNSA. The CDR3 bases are TGTGCCAGCAGCCCGGTGTCCGGGACTAGCGGTATCCAAGGGGCCCAGTACTTC. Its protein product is CASSPVSGTSGIQGAQYF.

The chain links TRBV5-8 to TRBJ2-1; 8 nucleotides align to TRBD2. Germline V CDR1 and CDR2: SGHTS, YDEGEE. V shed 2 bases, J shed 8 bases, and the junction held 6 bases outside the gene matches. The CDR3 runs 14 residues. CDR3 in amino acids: CASSFSGIRDEQFF. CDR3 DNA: TGTGCCAGCAGCTTTAGCGGGATAAGGGATGAGCAGTTCTTC.

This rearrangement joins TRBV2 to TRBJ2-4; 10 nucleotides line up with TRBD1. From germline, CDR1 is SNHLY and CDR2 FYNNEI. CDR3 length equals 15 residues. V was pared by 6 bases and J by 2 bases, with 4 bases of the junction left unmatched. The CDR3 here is CASRGQGSPKNIQYF. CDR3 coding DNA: TGTGCCAGCAGGGGACAGGGGTCGCCCAAAAACATTCAGTACTTC.

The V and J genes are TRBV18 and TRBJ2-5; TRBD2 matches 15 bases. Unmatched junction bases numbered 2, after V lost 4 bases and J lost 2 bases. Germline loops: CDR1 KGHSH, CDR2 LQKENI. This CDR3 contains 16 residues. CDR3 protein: CASSQGTSGRQETQYF. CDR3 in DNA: TGTGCCAGCTCACAAGGGACTAGCGGGAGGCAAGAGACCCAGTACTTC.

CDR3 nucleotide sequence: TGTGCCAGCAGCTTACCCCGCTGGGGGGACTATGGCTACACCTTC. Residues: CASSLPRWGDYGYTF. The chain is built from TRBV7-9 and TRBJ1-2, with TRBD1 as a possible D gene (5 bases). V lost 2 bases to trimming and J lost 3 bases, with 13 bases between them. Germline CDR1 is SEHNR and CDR2 is FQNEAQ (reference sequence). The CDR3 has 15 amino acids. Full variable domain (remainder filled in from reference TRBV7-9 and TRBJ1-2): DTGVSQNPRHKITKRGQNVTFRCDPISEHNRLYWYRQTLGQGPEFLTYFQNEAQLEKSRLLSDRFSAERPKGSFSTLEIQRTEQGDSAMYLCASSLPRWGDYGYTFGSGTRLTVV.

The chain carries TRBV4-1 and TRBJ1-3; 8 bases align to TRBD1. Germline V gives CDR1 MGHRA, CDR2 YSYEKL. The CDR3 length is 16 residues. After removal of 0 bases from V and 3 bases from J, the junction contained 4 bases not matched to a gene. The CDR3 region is CASSQENRGNGNTIYF. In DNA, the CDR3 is TGCGCCAGCAGCCAAGAGAACAGGGGGAATGGAAACACCATATATTTT.